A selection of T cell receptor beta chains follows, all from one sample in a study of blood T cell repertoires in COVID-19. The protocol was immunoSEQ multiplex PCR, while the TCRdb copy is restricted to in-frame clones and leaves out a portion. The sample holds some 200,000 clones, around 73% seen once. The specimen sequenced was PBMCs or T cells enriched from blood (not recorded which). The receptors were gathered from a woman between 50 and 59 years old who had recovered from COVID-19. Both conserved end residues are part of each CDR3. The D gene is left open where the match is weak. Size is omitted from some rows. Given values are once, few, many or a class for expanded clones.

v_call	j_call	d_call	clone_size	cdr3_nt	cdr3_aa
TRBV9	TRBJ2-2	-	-	TGTGCCAGCAGCGTAGCTCGGACACACACCGGGGAGCTGTTTTTT	CASSVARTHTGELFF
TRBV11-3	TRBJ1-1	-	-	TGTGCCAGCAGCAGATCGGACAGATCCGAAGCTTTCTTT	CASSRSDRSEAFF
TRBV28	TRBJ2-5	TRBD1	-	TGTGCCAGCAGTTTCGCCGGGACAGGGGGCGTTGAGACCCAGTACTTC	CASSFAGTGGVETQYF
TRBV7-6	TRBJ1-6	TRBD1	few	TGTGCCAGCAGCGAAGGACAGGGGGCAGGTTGGTCACCCCTCCACTTT	CASSEGQGAGWSPLHF
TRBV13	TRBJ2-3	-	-	TGTGCCAGCAGCTCCCGGGACTTGGATACGCAGTATTTT	CASSSRDLDTQYF
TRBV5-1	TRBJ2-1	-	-	TGCGCCAGCCGAAGCGGAAGCTCCTACAATGAGCAGTTCTTC	CASRSGSSYNEQFF
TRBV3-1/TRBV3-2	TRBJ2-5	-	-	TGTGCCAGCAGCCCCTCGGGAGCGATTGAGACCCAGTACTTC	CASSPSGAIETQYF
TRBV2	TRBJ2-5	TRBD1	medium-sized	TGTGCCAGCAGTGAAATGGGACAGGGGGCGGAGACCCAGTACTTC	CASSEMGQGAETQYF
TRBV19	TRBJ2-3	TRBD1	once	TGTGCCAGTAGGGCCGTGAAGGGGGCCGGCACAGATACGCAGTATTTT	CASRAVKGAGTDTQYF
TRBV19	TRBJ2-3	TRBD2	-	TGTGCCAGTAGTCTACTAGCGGGAGTGCCCCCAGATACGCAGTATTTT	CASSLLAGVPPDTQYF
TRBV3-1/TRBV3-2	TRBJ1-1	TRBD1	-	TGTGCCAGCAGCCCAAGCAGGGGGACTGAAGCTTTCTTT	CASSPSRGTEAFF
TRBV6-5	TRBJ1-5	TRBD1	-	TGTGCCAGCAGTTACTCACAGGGGGCTCAGCCCCAGCATTTT	CASSYSQGAQPQHF
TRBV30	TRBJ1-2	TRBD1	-	TGTGCCTGGAGTCTGGGCAGGGGGCTAAGATCGGGAAGGGATGGCTACACCTTC	CAWSLGRGLRSGRDGYTF
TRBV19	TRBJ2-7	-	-	TGTGCCAGTAGCCGGGACTCCCTGGGCTACGAGCAGTACTTC	CASSRDSLGYEQYF
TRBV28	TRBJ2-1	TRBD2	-	TGTGCCAGCACCACCGCCGGGACTAGCGTTAATGAGCAGTTCTTC	CASTTAGTSVNEQFF
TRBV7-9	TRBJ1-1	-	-	TGTGCCAGCATCGAGATGAACACTGAAGCTTTCTTT	CASIEMNTEAFF
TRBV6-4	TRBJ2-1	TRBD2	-	TGTGCCAGCAGCGAAGGACTAGCGGCCTTGGATGAGCAGTTCTTC	CASSEGLAALDEQFF
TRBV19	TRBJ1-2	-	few	TGTGCCAGTAGTATCGAAACAGGTCGTTTAGACTACACCTTC	CASSIETGRLDYTF
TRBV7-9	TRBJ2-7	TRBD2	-	TGTGCCAGCAGGCCTAGCGGGCCCTACGAGCAGTACTTC	CASRPSGPYEQYF
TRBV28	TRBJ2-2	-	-	TGTGCCAGCAGGGGAGACGGTCTCAACACCGGGGAGCTGTTTTTT	CASRGDGLNTGELFF
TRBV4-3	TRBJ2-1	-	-	TGCGCCAGCAGCCAAGTTGTCGGGTACTCCTACAATGAGCAGTTCTTC	CASSQVVGYSYNEQFF
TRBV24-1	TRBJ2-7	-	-	TGTGCCACCTCCGAGGAGGGAGCCTACGAGCAGTACTTC	CATSEEGAYEQYF
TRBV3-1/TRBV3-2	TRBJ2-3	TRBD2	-	TGTGCCAGCAGCCCCCGGAGGTCTAGCGGGAGGAGGGGGTTCGGCACAGATACGCAGTATTTT	CASSPRRSSGRRGFGTDTQYF
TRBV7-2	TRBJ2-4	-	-	TGTGCCAGCAGCTTTCATCCAGCGACCACGGTGGCCAAAAACATTCAGTACTTC	CASSFHPATTVAKNIQYF
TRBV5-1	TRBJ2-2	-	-	TGCGCCAGCAGCCCCGGTCCTACTCCTTGGAACACCGGGGAGCTGTTTTTT	CASSPGPTPWNTGELFF
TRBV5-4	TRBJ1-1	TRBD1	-	TGTGCCAGCAGCTTGTTGACAGGGGTTAGGAACACTGAAGCTTTCTTT	CASSLLTGVRNTEAFF
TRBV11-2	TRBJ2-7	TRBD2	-	TGTGCCAGCAGAGACCCCGGGACTAGCGGTTTCGAGCAGTACTTC	CASRDPGTSGFEQYF
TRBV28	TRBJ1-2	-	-	TGTGCCAGCAGTGAGTCGGGGGGTGGCTACACCTTC	CASSESGGGYTF
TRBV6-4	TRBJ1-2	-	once	TGTGCCAGCAGTCAGGGGCCGTCCTATGGCTACACCTTC	CASSQGPSYGYTF
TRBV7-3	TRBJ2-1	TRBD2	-	TGTGCCAGCAGCTTAAGAGGGACTAGCGGGTACAATGAGCAGTTCTTC	CASSLRGTSGYNEQFF
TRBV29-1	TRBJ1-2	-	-	TGCAGCTCCGGCCAGGGCCATGGCTACACCTTC	CSSGQGHGYTF
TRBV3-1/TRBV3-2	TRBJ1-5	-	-	TGTGCCAGCAGCCAAGATGCCGGAGGGGATCAGCCCCAGCATTTT	CASSQDAGGDQPQHF
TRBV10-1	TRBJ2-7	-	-	TGCGCCAGCAGCCCGACTTGGAATCCCTACGAGCAGTACTTC	CASSPTWNPYEQYF
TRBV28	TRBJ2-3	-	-	TGTGCCAGCAGTGCCGGGAGTTCAGATACGCAGTATTTT	CASSAGSSDTQYF
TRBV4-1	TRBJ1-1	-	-	TGCGCCAGCAGCCAAGATAGTACCAGGGGAAACACTGAAGCTTTCTTT	CASSQDSTRGNTEAFF
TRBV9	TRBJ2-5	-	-	TGTGCCAGCAGCGTAGGAAGTTACACGCTTCAAGAGACCCAGTACTTC	CASSVGSYTLQETQYF
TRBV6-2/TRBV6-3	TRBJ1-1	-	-	TGTGCCAGCAGTTTCCTACGCGTCGGGGGAGGTGCTTTCTTT	CASSFLRVGGGAFF
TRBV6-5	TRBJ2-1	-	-	TGTGCCAGCAGTTTCAGCGGGGAGCAGTTCTTC	CASSFSGEQFF
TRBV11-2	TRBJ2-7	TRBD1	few	TGTGCCAGCAGCTTAGGCCCAGGGGGTTTTTACGAGCAGTACTTC	CASSLGPGGFYEQYF
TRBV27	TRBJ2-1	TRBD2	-	TGTGCCAGCAGCCTGGGGACTAGCGGGCATGATGAGCAGTTCTTC	CASSLGTSGHDEQFF
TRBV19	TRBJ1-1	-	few	TGTGCCAGTACCCCCTGGGAGGGGAACACTGAAGCTTTCTTT	CASTPWEGNTEAFF
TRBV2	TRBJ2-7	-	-	TGTGCCAGCAGATCGCCACCAGGGGGCGCGGGCGGGAGGGTTATTTACGAGCAGTACTTC	CASRSPPGGAGGRVIYEQYF
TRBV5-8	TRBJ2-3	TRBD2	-	TGTGCCAGCAGCTTGGACCGACTAGCGGGAGTGGGAGATACGCAGTATTTT	CASSLDRLAGVGDTQYF
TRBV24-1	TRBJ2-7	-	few	TGTGCCACCAGTTCAGGGGGGATCTACGAGCAGTACTTC	CATSSGGIYEQYF
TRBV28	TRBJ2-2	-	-	TGTGCCAGCAGTGGGAGGGGGACGAACACCGGGGAGCTGTTTTTT	CASSGRGTNTGELFF
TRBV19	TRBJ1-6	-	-	TGTGCCAGTAGGAGACAGATAAATTCACCCCTCCACTTT	CASRRQINSPLHF
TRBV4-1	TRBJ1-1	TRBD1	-	TGCGCCAGCAGCCAAGGCAACAGGGGGCCCAACACTGAAGCTTTCTTT	CASSQGNRGPNTEAFF
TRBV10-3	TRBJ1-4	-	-	TGTGCCATAAAAGGGGGTATGGATGAAAAACTGTTTTTT	CAIKGGMDEKLFF
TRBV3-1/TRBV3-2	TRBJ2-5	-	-	TGTGCCAGCAGTCCTATACAAGAGACCCAGTACTTC	CASSPIQETQYF
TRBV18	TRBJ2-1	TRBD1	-	TGTGCCAGCTCAAGGGACAGGTCTGCCAATGAGCAGTTCTTC	CASSRDRSANEQFF
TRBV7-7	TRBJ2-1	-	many	TGTGCCAGCAGCCCCGACAGGTTGTCCAGCTCCTACAATGAGCAGTTCTTC	CASSPDRLSSSYNEQFF
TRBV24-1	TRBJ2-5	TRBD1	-	TGTGCCACCAGTTCCGGGACAGGGGGAAAGGAGACCCAGTACTTC	CATSSGTGGKETQYF
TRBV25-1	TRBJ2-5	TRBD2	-	TGTGCCAGCAGTGTGCCTGGACTAGCAGTCCAAGAGACCCAGTACTTC	CASSVPGLAVQETQYF
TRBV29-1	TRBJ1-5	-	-	TGCAGCGGCTGGGGAGTGTATAGCAATCAGCCCCAGCATTTT	CSGWGVYSNQPQHF
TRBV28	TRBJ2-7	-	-	TGTGCCAGCAGTTTTGAGGGCGGGTGCTACGAGCAGTACTTC	CASSFEGGCYEQYF
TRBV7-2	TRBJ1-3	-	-	TGTGCCAGCAGCTTAGCGCCAGGCCCCCGGTCTGGAAACACCATATATTTT	CASSLAPGPRSGNTIYF
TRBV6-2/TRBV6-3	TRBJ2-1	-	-	TGTGCCAGCAGTTTACTAGTTGATAGCTCCTACAATGAGCAGTTCTTC	CASSLLVDSSYNEQFF